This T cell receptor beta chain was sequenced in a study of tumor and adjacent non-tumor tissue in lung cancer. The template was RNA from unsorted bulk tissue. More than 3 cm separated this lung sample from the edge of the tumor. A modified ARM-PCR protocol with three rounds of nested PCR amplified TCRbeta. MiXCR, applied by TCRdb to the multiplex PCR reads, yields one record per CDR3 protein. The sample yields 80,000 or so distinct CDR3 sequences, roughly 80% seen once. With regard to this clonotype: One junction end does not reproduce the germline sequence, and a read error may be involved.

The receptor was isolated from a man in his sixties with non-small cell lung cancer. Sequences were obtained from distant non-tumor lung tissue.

CDR3 residues: CASSLGSSSPYGANVLTF. In nucleotides, the CDR3 is TGTGCCAGCAGTTTGGGTTCCAGCTCCCCCTATGGGGCCAACGTCCTGACTTTC. The chain joins TRBV5-4 to TRBJ2-6; no definite D call. This CDR3 has 18 residues. Per germline, CDR1 SGHNT and CDR2 YYREEE (reference sequence).